The rows below give T cell receptor beta chains drawn from one sample of a study of radiotherapy plus CTLA-4 blockade in lung cancer. The method was immunoSEQ multiplex PCR; TCRdb's version includes in-frame clones alone and lacks a portion of them. The sample consists of more than 100,000 clones, about 90% of them appearing once. Sequencing used peripheral blood, obtained from a patient treated with radiotherapy plus ipilimumab. These receptors all stem from a human donor with non-small cell lung cancer that progressed on radiotherapy plus ipilimumab. The CDR3 runs from the conserved cysteine through the conserved F or W. D genes are given only for firm matches. Expanded clones get a size class; other rows say once, few or many, or leave the size out.

D	V	J	size	DNA	CDR3
TRBD2	TRBV11-3	TRBJ2-1	few	TGTGCCAGCAGCTTGGGACTTAGCGGGAGTCAACATGAGCAGTTCTTC	CASSLGLSGSQHEQFF
TRBD1	TRBV30	TRBJ1-1	.	TGTGCCTCAACAGCCCGGATTTCGCGTAAGGGGAGGAGGACAGGGGGCACTGAAGCTTTCTTT	CASTARISRKGRRTGGTEAFF
TRBD2	TRBV13	TRBJ2-1	.	TGTGCCAGCAGCTCCCTAGCCCTCCTTCCGGGACTAACCTACAATGAGCAGTTCTTC	CASSSLALLPGLTYNEQFF
.	TRBV7-9	TRBJ1-1	.	TGTGCCAGCATCGGACCGGGGGCGGGGAACACTGAAGCTTTCTTT	CASIGPGAGNTEAFF
TRBD1	TRBV5-6	TRBJ1-3	.	TGTGCCAGCAGCTTGTGTTGTGGACAGGTTCGTGTGAACACCATATATTTT	CASSLCCGQVRVNTIYF
TRBD2	TRBV4-2	TRBJ2-1	.	TGTGCCAGCAGCCAAGTTCTAGCGGGATCTCGGCAGTTCTTC	CASSQVLAGSRQFF
.	TRBV20-1	TRBJ1-1	once	TGCAGTGCTACACCAGGGGTCGGGCTTTTCTTT	CSATPGVGLFF
TRBD1	TRBV2	TRBJ2-5	.	TGTGCCAGCAGTGAAGGGACAGGGGGTTTTGAGACCCAGTACTTC	CASSEGTGGFETQYF
TRBD1	TRBV10-3	TRBJ2-1	.	TGTGCCATCAGTCCTTCCTGGACAGGGAGCTCCTACAATGAGCAGTTCTTC	CAISPSWTGSSYNEQFF
.	TRBV7-2	TRBJ2-2	.	TGTGCCAGCAGCTTAGGGGCGGGTACCGGGGAGCTGTTTTTT	CASSLGAGTGELFF
TRBD1	TRBV30	TRBJ1-4	.	TGTGCCTGGAGTGTAAAGGGACAGATCGGTGAAAAACTGTTTTTT	CAWSVKGQIGEKLFF
.	TRBV19	TRBJ1-1	.	TGTGCCAGTAGTTCCCCCCCAGGAACGATGTTCACTGAAGCTTTCTTT	CASSSPPGTMFTEAFF
.	TRBV18	TRBJ2-5	.	TGTGCCAGCTCACTGGAGTTACAAGAGACCCAGTACTTC	CASSLELQETQYF
TRBD2	TRBV2	TRBJ2-7	.	TGTGCCAGCAGTGTTACTAGCGGTCCTCGGGAGCAGTACTTC	CASSVTSGPREQYF
.	TRBV2	TRBJ1-5	.	TGTGCCAGTACCAACACCCAGGGTTGGTATCAGCCCCAGCATTTT	CASTNTQGWYQPQHF
TRBD1	TRBV6-6	TRBJ1-2	.	TGTGCCAGCAGTTACCCCACGGACAGGGACTATGGCTACACCTTC	CASSYPTDRDYGYTF
.	TRBV19	TRBJ2-3	.	TGTGCCAGTAGTACAGGGGTGGGCACAGATACGCAGTATTTT	CASSTGVGTDTQYF
.	TRBV11-3	TRBJ2-7	.	TGTGCCAGCAGCCCCTCGGGATCCTACGAGCAGTACTTC	CASSPSGSYEQYF
.	TRBV7-3	TRBJ2-3	.	TGTGCCAGCAGCTCGGGGGAGATAGGAGATACGCAGTATTTT	CASSSGEIGDTQYF
TRBD2	TRBV7-3	TRBJ2-2	.	TGTGCCAGCAGCTTACTAGCGGGAGCCACCGGGGAGCTGTTTTTT	CASSLLAGATGELFF
TRBD2	TRBV5-1	TRBJ2-7	.	TGCGCCAGCAGCTCTGGGACTAGCGGGAGGGCCACCCACTACTACGAGCAGTACTTC	CASSSGTSGRATHYYEQYF
.	TRBV29-1	TRBJ1-3	.	TGCAGCGCTGGGTTGGGGCGAGACTCTGGAAACACCATATATTTT	CSAGLGRDSGNTIYF
.	TRBV5-1	TRBJ2-3	.	TGCGCCAGCAGGGGGGTCGGGAGCACAGATACGCAGTATTTT	CASRGVGSTDTQYF
.	TRBV5-4	TRBJ1-2	.	TGTGCCAGCAGCCCGGAATGGGCCGATGGCTACACCTTC	CASSPEWADGYTF
.	TRBV6-4	TRBJ1-2	few	TGTGCCAGCAGTGACTCTAGGGGAGGCTACACCTTC	CASSDSRGGYTF
.	TRBV6-1	TRBJ2-1	.	TGTGCCAGCAGAACCACAGGGTTATTCAATGAGCAGTTCTTC	CASRTTGLFNEQFF
.	TRBV5-1	TRBJ1-2	.	TGCGCCAGCAGCCAGGAGGGGGACCGACTCTATGGCTACACCTTC	CASSQEGDRLYGYTF
.	TRBV27	TRBJ2-7	.	TGTGCCAGCAGTGACCTTGGGGAGCAGTACTTC	CASSDLGEQYF
.	TRBV30	TRBJ2-5	.	TGTGCCTGGGGGTCGGGGGAGACCCAGTACTTC	CAWGSGETQYF
.	TRBV6-5	TRBJ2-7	.	TGTGCCAGCAGTTACTCGCCGGGGGCTGACGAGCAGTACTTC	CASSYSPGADEQYF
TRBD2	TRBV10-3	TRBJ2-7	.	TGTGCCATCAGGCTTAGCGGGACCACCTCCGAGCAGTACTTC	CAIRLSGTTSEQYF
.	TRBV2	TRBJ1-5	.	TGTGCCAGCCAGACCTTTAGGGGGGGGGACTACGGCAATCAGCCCCAGCATTTT	CASQTFRGGDYGNQPQHF
.	TRBV25-1	TRBJ2-7	once	TGTGCCAGCAGTGAATCGGGCAGCCTCTACGAGCAGTACTTC	CASSESGSLYEQYF
TRBD1	TRBV9	TRBJ2-3	.	TGTGCCAGCAGCCCAGGACAGGGGACAGATACGCAGTATTTT	CASSPGQGTDTQYF
.	TRBV9	TRBJ1-1	once	TGTGCCAGCAGCGTAGCAGGGTCCCCGAAGTGGACTGAAGCTTTCTTT	CASSVAGSPKWTEAFF
.	TRBV2	TRBJ1-1	.	TGTGCCAGCAGTGCGACAGGCTTTAACACTGAAGCTTTCTTT	CASSATGFNTEAFF
.	TRBV28	TRBJ1-2	once	TGTGCCAGCAGTTTAGCAGGGCCGGGCTATGGCTACACCTTC	CASSLAGPGYGYTF
.	TRBV5-1	TRBJ1-2	.	TGCGCCAGCAGCTTGGGACACCCCCAAAACTATGGCTACACCTTC	CASSLGHPQNYGYTF
.	TRBV2	TRBJ1-2	.	TGTGCCAGCAGCTTGATTAACTATGGCTACACCTTC	CASSLINYGYTF
.	TRBV21-1	TRBJ2-7	.	TGTGCCAGCAGCAATCTCCACGGGACAGCATGCTACGAGCAGTACTTC	CASSNLHGTACYEQYF
TRBD2	TRBV2	TRBJ2-7	.	TGTGCCAGCAGTGCCCGACTAGCGGCAATCGGGGAGCAGTACTTC	CASSARLAAIGEQYF
.	TRBV4-2	TRBJ2-2	.	TGTGCCAGCAGCCAAGATGGACCGGGGGAGCTGTTTTTT	CASSQDGPGELFF
TRBD2	TRBV6-1	TRBJ2-7	.	TGTGCCAGCAGGGGGACTAGCGCCTCCTACGAGCAGTACTTC	CASRGTSASYEQYF
TRBD1	TRBV6-5	TRBJ1-2	once	TGTGCCAGCAGTTACTCGATCAGCACAGGGGGCGCTGGCTACACCTTC	CASSYSISTGGAGYTF
.	TRBV18	TRBJ1-1	.	TGTGCCAGCTCACCACTACCAGGGATCAACACTGAAGCTTTCTTT	CASSPLPGINTEAFF
TRBD1	TRBV5-1	TRBJ1-4	.	TGCGCCAGCGCGACGGGACAGAGTAATGAAAAACTGTTTTTT	CASATGQSNEKLFF
.	TRBV5-1	TRBJ2-2	.	TGCGCCAGCAGCTCCCTGATTGCCACCGGGGAGCTGTTTTTT	CASSSLIATGELFF